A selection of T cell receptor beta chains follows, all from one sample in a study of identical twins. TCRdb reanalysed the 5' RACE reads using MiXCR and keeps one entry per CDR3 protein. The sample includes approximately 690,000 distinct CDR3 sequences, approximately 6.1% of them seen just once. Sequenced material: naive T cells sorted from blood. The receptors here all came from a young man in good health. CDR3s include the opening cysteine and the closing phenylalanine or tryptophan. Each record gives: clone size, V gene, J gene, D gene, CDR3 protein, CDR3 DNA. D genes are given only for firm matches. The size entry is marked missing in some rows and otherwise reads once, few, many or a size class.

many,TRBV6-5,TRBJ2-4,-,CASSYTFSEAKNIQYF,TGTGCCAGCAGTTACACCTTCTCGGAAGCCAAAAACATTCAGTACTTC
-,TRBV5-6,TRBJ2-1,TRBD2,CASELAGAAYNEQFF,TGTGCCAGCGAACTAGCGGGAGCTGCCTACAATGAGCAGTTCTTC
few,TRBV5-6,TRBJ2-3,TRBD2,CASSLLAGGTTDTQYF,TGTGCCAGCAGCTTGCTAGCGGGAGGCACAACAGATACGCAGTATTTT
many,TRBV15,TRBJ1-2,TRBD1,CATSRAGGYGYTF,TGTGCCACCAGCAGAGCAGGGGGCTATGGCTACACCTTC
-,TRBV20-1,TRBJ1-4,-,CSAIPLDSPLTNEKLFF,TGCAGTGCCATCCCCCTGGACAGCCCCTTAACTAATGAAAAACTGTTTTTT
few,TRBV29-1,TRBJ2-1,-,CSVRRGGNEQFF,TGCAGCGTTCGGCGGGGAGGCAATGAGCAGTTCTTC
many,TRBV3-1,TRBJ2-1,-,CASSAGLFRNEQFF,TGTGCCAGCTCCGCAGGTTTGTTTAGGAATGAGCAGTTCTTC
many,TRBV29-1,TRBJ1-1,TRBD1,CSVYTGEDTEAFF,TGCAGCGTGTACACAGGGGAGGACACTGAAGCTTTCTTT
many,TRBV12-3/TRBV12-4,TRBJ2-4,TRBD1,CASRGTGGNIQYF,TGTGCCAGCAGGGGGACAGGGGGAAACATTCAGTACTTC
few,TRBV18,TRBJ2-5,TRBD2,CASSPPAGVYETQYF,TGTGCCAGCTCACCACCGGCGGGAGTTTATGAGACCCAGTACTTC
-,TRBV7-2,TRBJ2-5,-,CASSTGRWVATQYF,TGTGCCAGCAGCACCGGCCGGTGGGTCGCGACCCAGTACTTC
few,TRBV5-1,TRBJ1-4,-,CASSLAAVNEKLFF,TGCGCCAGCAGCTTGGCTGCGGTCAATGAAAAACTGTTTTTT
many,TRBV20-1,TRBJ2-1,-,CSARDDLGVYNEQFF,TGCAGTGCTAGAGACGACTTGGGGGTTTACAATGAGCAGTTCTTC
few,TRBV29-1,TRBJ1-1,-,CSVGLMMNTEAFF,TGCAGCGTTGGTCTCATGATGAACACTGAAGCTTTCTTT
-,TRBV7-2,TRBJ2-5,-,CASSQDHGTQYF,TGTGCCAGCAGCCAGGACCACGGGACCCAGTACTTC
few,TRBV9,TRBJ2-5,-,CASSSRFPETQYF,TGTGCCAGCAGCAGTCGGTTTCCAGAGACCCAGTACTTC
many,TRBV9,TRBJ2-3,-,CASSVDSLWETDTQYF,TGTGCCAGCAGCGTAGATAGCCTGTGGGAAACAGATACGCAGTATTTT
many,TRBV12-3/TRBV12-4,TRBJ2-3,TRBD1,CASSRTGRTDTQYF,TGTGCCAGCAGTCGGACAGGCCGCACAGATACGCAGTATTTT
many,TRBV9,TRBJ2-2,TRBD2,CASSVSGLAGGSAGELFF,TGTGCCAGCAGCGTTTCAGGACTAGCGGGAGGAAGCGCCGGGGAGCTGTTTTTT
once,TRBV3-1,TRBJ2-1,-,CASSHRDSSYNEQFF,TGTGCCAGCAGCCATAGGGACTCCTCCTACAATGAGCAGTTCTTC
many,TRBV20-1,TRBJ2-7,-,CSAINRDPQDEQYF,TGCAGTGCCATAAACAGGGATCCCCAGGATGAGCAGTACTTC
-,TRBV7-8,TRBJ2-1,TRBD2,CASSFYSGRPLSYNEQFF,TGTGCCAGCAGCTTTTACAGCGGGAGGCCCCTCTCCTACAATGAGCAGTTCTTC
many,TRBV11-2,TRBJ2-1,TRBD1,CASSRIRDRYNEQFF,TGTGCCAGCAGCCGAATCCGGGACAGGTACAATGAGCAGTTCTTC
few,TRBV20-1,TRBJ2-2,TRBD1,CSARDLQGSTGELFF,TGCAGTGCTAGAGATCTACAGGGGAGCACCGGGGAGCTGTTTTTT
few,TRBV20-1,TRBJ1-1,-,CSAGTPSNTEAFF,TGCAGTGCAGGGACACCTTCGAACACTGAAGCTTTCTTT
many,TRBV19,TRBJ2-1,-,CASRGREWNEQFF,TGTGCCAGTAGGGGTAGAGAGTGGAATGAGCAGTTCTTC
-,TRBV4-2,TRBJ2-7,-,CASSQVSQLPYEQYF,TGTGCCAGCAGCCAAGTAAGTCAGCTCCCCTACGAGCAGTACTTC
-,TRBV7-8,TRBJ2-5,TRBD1,CASSPGTGFRETQYF,TGTGCCAGCAGCCCCGGGACAGGGTTTCGAGAGACCCAGTACTTC
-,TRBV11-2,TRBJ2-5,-,CASSSGTRETQYF,TGTGCCAGCAGCTCCGGGACGAGGGAGACCCAGTACTTC
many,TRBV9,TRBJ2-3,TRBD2,CASSVMGTSGLRDTQYF,TGTGCCAGCAGCGTAATGGGGACTAGCGGACTTCGAGATACGCAGTATTTT
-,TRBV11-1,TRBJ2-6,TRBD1,CASSFRSRQGIFGANVLTF,TGTGCCAGCAGCTTCAGATCGAGACAGGGTATCTTTGGGGCCAACGTCCTGACTTTC
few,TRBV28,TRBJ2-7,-,CASSFRSGRGEQYF,TGTGCCAGCAGTTTTAGGAGTGGTCGTGGAGAGCAGTACTTC
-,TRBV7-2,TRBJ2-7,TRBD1,CASSSFPRDSRYEQYF,TGTGCCAGCAGCTCGTTCCCTAGGGACAGCCGCTACGAGCAGTACTTC
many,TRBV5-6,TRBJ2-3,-,CASSYSWEQSTDTQYF,TGTGCCAGCAGCTACTCGTGGGAACAGAGCACAGATACGCAGTATTTT
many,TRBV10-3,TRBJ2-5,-,CAISRQQETQYF,TGTGCCATCAGTAGACAGCAAGAGACCCAGTACTTC
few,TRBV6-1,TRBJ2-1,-,CASREFEAYNEQFF,TGTGCCAGCCGCGAATTCGAGGCATACAATGAGCAGTTCTTC
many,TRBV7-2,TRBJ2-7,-,CASGLTGSYEQYF,TGTGCCAGCGGATTGACTGGGTCCTACGAGCAGTACTTC